This T cell receptor (beta chain) was retrieved from a study of T cell responses to AZD1222 COVID-19 vaccine (dated by TCRdb to 2020 to 2023). Broadly, across the study: AZD1222 recipients with second doses at about 4 weeks or about 12 weeks were pooled, because spike-specific TCR depth and breadth did not differ between schedules. TCR sequencing covered roughly 230 trial participants: about 210 given two doses of AZD1222 and around 26 given two doses of MenACWY control vaccine. Trial participants were enrolled by age into subgroups of 18-55, 56-69 and 70-plus years, and about 150, 27 and 61 TCR-sequenced participants, respectively, were included in these subgroups.

The CDR3 regions of human TCRbeta chains were analyzed by immunosequencing. Regarding the original processing steps: Repertoire TCRs were matched against a reference library of SARS-CoV-2-specific TCRs generated with the MIRA antigen-specificity platform. Breadth was defined as the fraction of unique TCRs that were SARS-CoV-2-associated. Depth was defined as the fraction of total T cells that were SARS-CoV-2-associated. Each spike-specific TCR was assigned to its reactive spike region and to a CD4 or CD8 class using the MIRA data. Log10-transformed breadth and depth values were compared by one-way ANOVA with Sidak's multiple comparisons tests. TCRdb took this table from immuneACCESS and kept in-frame rearrangements with V and J called. Such tables lack part of the clones; where checked against another copy, unresolved V genes explain under half of the gap, and the rest is unexplained. D and trimming come from the DNA, and the V and J calls and clone size come from that table. The sample yields approximately 110,000 clones; roughly 87% were counted once. The ten largest clones capture approximately 1.3% of the sample.

The paper's findings and limits, for the study overall: Reportedly, almost half of the unique spike-specific TCRs recognized epitopes lying outside the regions that are mutated in the B.1.351 and B.1.1.7 variants. Most participants were white British and females outnumbered males, and the authors suggested that clonal diversity may have been underestimated. Conclusions about previously exposed vaccinees are limited, since just a handful of AZD1222 recipients were seropositive for SARS-CoV-2 at baseline. Spike-specific TCR breadth and depth rose significantly after two AZD1222 doses compared with day 0 and with MenACWY recipients. Vaccine-associated CD4 TCRs spanned the whole spike protein, with dominant responses in regions 160-218 and 743-854. No day 14 peak-response samples were available, so repertoires were characterized only after the peak T cell response. The 56-69-year group was small, and its depth increase did not reach significance, likely because of low power.

In regard to this clone: It has no known antigen specificity. Nothing much larger sits one base from this clone, and base qualities are not available.

Interpreted using the paper, the time point label stands for: baseline before first vaccination. Samples from vaccinated people were obtained from the UK trials COV001 and COV002, which included a single-blind randomized controlled phase 2/3 trial of AZD1222 (ChAdOx1 nCoV-19) in healthy adults. For TCRbeta chain sequencing, PBMC samples were collected from trial participants at day 0 and at day 28 after the second dose. This sample comprised peripheral blood, obtained on day 0 of AZD1222 vaccination. The TCR comes from an adult in good health.

The encoded CDR3 is CASSSAGNQPQHF. The nucleotide sequence reads TGTGCCAGCAGTTCAGCGGGAAATCAGCCCCAGCATTTT. The chain joins TRBV25-1 to TRBJ1-5, with the D gene uncertain. From its cysteine to its phenylalanine, the CDR3 spans 13 amino acids. Of the read, only the CDR3 DNA is kept; its 39 bases are in frame from base 1. V sheds 5 bases and J sheds 4 bases, leaving 9 bases between their ends. Reading the germline V gene gives CDR1 MGHDK and CDR2 SYGVNS.